Detailed here is one TCR beta chain. Its antigen remains unidentified. Data came from immunoSEQ multiplex PCR; TCRdb stores just in-frame clones and leaves some out. Of about 27,000 clones detected, around 90% appear once; the ten largest clones hold approximately 6.3%. Every single patient, without exception, relapsed after autologous stem cell transplantation, and brentuximab vedotin exposure varied. CD8+ T cell isolation from thawed PBMCs was performed by magnetic negative selection. These data belong to a study of PD-1 blockade in classical Hodgkin lymphoma. Study-wide points: What drove the repertoire differences, possibly disease activity or prior therapy, has not been defined. Anyone who began nivolumab under 1 year after ASCT was excluded.

This TCR was sampled from a human donor with classical Hodgkin lymphoma. Material: CD8+ T cells from blood, obtained at baseline.

CDR3 amino acids: CASSKGTGESYEQYF. CDR3 DNA: TGTGCCAGCAGTAAGGGGACAGGGGAATCCTACGAGCAGTACTTC. V and J are TRBV27 and TRBJ2-7; 10 bases map to TRBD1. The V segment lost 5 bases and the J segment 1 base; nucleotides outside the gene matches: 5. This CDR3 has 15 amino acids. The germline V gene encodes CDR1 MNHEY and CDR2 SMNVEV (reference sequence).